The text below deals with one T cell receptor (beta chain). The antigen is unknown. The table came from immunoSEQ multiplex PCR; TCRdb's copy has only in-frame clones and leaves some out. The table records roughly 30,000 clones, approximately 90% of them present only once. J lost 5 bases, V lost 8 bases, and 9 bases had no gene match. Germline CDR1 and CDR2: LNHDA and SQIVND (reference sequence). The CDR3 loop spans 13 amino acids. This specimen comes from a study of T cells in localized non-small cell lung cancer. Regarding the study as a whole: Longer overall survival was associated with a higher density of T cells in the blood. Measurement of T cell clonality placed uninvolved adjacent lung highest, above the level in tumor. Appearance in adjacent lung was seen for a median approximately 59 of the top 100 tumor clones. Without multi-region sequencing, intratumor heterogeneity could not be excluded.

This sequence joins TRBV19 and TRBJ2-7, with 7 bases matching TRBD2. The source was PBMCs, collected before any cancer treatment. This clonotype was sampled from a man aged 40 to 70 with stage II lung adenocarcinoma. DNA for the CDR3: TGTGCCAGTGCAGGGCGGGGGATCCACGAGCAGTACTTC. Its protein product is CASAGRGIHEQYF.